The clone carrying this TCR beta chain was seen more than once but under ten times. The antigen remains undetermined. Trimming stripped 5 bases from V and 6 bases from J, with 17 bases between. The CDR3 is made up of 15 amino acids. These data come from a study of human T cells and chemical hapten exposure. Time point here: patch test 2, 6 weeks after DPC sensitization. Described treatment: therapeutic diphenylcyclopropenone sensitization with weekly scalp DPC. Whole-study results and caveats: The number of TCRs above 1 in 1000 frequency did not change after DPC sensitization. As patch test score rose, PT1 expanded TCR counts tended to rise as well.

Individual cDNA molecules had unique molecular identifiers attached to them by the library. TCRdb fed the RACE reads into MiXCR, producing one record per CDR3 protein. The table includes some 350,000 distinct CDR3 sequences, over 6% detected once. Sequences were derived from whole blood, sampled in connection with sensitization to the hapten diphenylcyclopropenone (DPC). The rearrangement uses TRBV12-3 or TRBV12-4 and TRBJ2-1; D assignment may be TRBD1 or TRBD2 (5 bases each). The sequence came from a woman in her late teens or twenties with alopecia areata. Some clones in this sample may be carry-over from other donors' samples. The CDR3 nucleotides are TGTGCCAGCAGTCTCCTAGACCGGGGCTTCAATGAGCAGTTCTTC. Translated, it gives CASSLLDRGFNEQFF.